This TCR beta chain originates from a study of neurological immune-mediated disorders. The CDR3 covers 15 residues. Germline lookup yields CDR1 SGHRS and CDR2 YFSETQ. With 5 bases removed from V and 3 bases from J, the gap between germline ends came to 17 bases. General observations from the study: None of the CDR3 amino acid sequences found in expanded clones was shared across subjects. This suggests that the TCR-beta repertoires were private in all groups.

In this sample, this clonotype turned up many times. The target antigen is unknown. cDNA was made by 5'RACE with 10-nucleotide random UMIs. MiXCR, applied by TCRdb to the 5' RACE reads, yields one record per CDR3 protein. The table includes 65,000 to 70,000 distinct CDR3 sequences, approximately 4.2% detected once. The sequenced sample consisted of PBMCs. This sequence was found in a man in his fifties with multiple sclerosis. The chain combines TRBV5-1 with TRBJ1-2; tentatively, D is TRBD1 (5 bases). The CDR3 here is CASSRTQGTDYGYTF. CDR3 sequence (DNA): TGCGCCAGCAGTAGAACCCAGGGAACGGACTATGGCTACACCTTC.